This TCR beta chain is drawn from a study of technical replicates of blood from several donors. This CDR3 contains 13 residues. V lost 4 bases to trimming and J lost 7 bases, with 11 bases between them. Germline V CDR1 and CDR2: MDHEN, SYDVKM. Data came from immunoSEQ multiplex PCR; TCRdb stores just in-frame clones and leaves some out. The sample consists of roughly 80,000 clones, over 75% of them appearing once. The rearrangement uses TRBV28 and TRBJ2-1; maybe TRBD2 (5 bases). This sequence originates from a human donor in good health. The sequencing input was T cells isolated from PBMCs. The CDR3 nucleotides are TGTGCCAGCAGTTACCAGGACTTAAATGAGCAGTTCTTC. It codes for CASSYQDLNEQFF.